The 23 T cell receptor beta chains presented below share a single source sample, sequenced in a study of blood T cell repertoires in COVID-19. Sequencing used immunoSEQ multiplex PCR; TCRdb keeps in-frame clones, though not all of them. The table has 350,000 or so clones, around 83% seen once. Sequencing input: peripheral blood. The receptor set was obtained from a man aged 30 to 45 with active or convalescent COVID-19.

This chain joins TRBV12-5 and TRBJ2-5, with TRBD1 identical over 7 bases. CDR3 size: 14 residues. In germline, CDR1 is LGHNT, CDR2 FRNRAP. V dropped 5 bases and J dropped 4; count of bases not matched to a gene: 7. The CDR3 DNA follows: TGTGCTAGTGGTCCAAGGGGGCCCTCAGAGACCCAGTACTTC. The encoded protein is CASGPRGPSETQYF.

The chain employs TRBV10-3 and TRBJ2-7, with D possibly TRBD1 on 6 matching bases. V was cut by 7 bases and J by 4 bases, with 20 bases left in between. The CDR3 runs 15 residues. CDR1 and CDR2 (germline): ENHRY, SYGVKD. CDR3: CAINLGRLQGYEQYF. CDR3 DNA: TGTGCCATCAATTTGGGCCGATTACAGGGTTACGAGCAGTACTTC.

With regard to this clone: An end of the junction differs from the germline gene, which may be a read error. The J gene is TRBJ2-6, the V gene TRBV29-1, with 9 positions matching TRBD1. The germline CDR1 and CDR2 sequences are SQVTM and ANQGSEA. The CDR3 is 16 amino acids. The CDR3: CSVEGTGTPGANVLTF. CDR3 sequence (DNA): TGCAGCGTCGAAGGGACAGGGACCCCTGGGGCCAACGTCCTGACTTTC. Filled out from reference TRBV29-1 and TRBJ2-6, the complete variable domain reads SAVISQKPSRDICQRGTSLTIQCQVDSQVTMMFWYRQQPGQSLTLIATANQGSEATYESGFVIDKFPISRPNLTFSTLTVSNMSPEDSSIYLCSVEGTGTPGANVLTFGAGSRLTVL.

This chain links TRBV28 with TRBJ1-1; 9 bases agree with TRBD1. The CDR3 is 15 amino acids. Losses at the gene ends were 3 bases for V and 4 bases for J; bases not matched to a gene: 6. From germline, CDR1 is MDHEN and CDR2 SYDVKM. The DNA of the CDR3 is TGTGCCAGCAGTTTGGGGGGACAGGGTATCACTGAAGCTTTCTTT. Its protein is CASSLGGQGITEAFF.

The sample holds a few counts of this clone. The CDR3 region has the DNA TGTGCCAGCAGCCAAGGGGTCATCCCGGCGTCGGAACAGAAGCAGTACTTC. This codes for CASSQGVIPASEQKQYF. The chain is built from TRBV4-2 and TRBJ2-7; D unresolved. The CDR3 runs to 17 residues. Germline V gives CDR1 LGHNA, CDR2 YNFKEQ. The V gene lost 1 base and the J gene lost 8 bases, with 24 bases spanning the gap.

This rearrangement joins TRBV28 to TRBJ2-5; no clear D. Trimming shortened V by 4 bases and J by 1 base, and 7 bases separated the two germline ends. The CDR3 covers 13 residues. Germline V gene data show CDR1 as MDHEN and CDR2 as SYDVKM. The CDR3 sequence: CASSWSSQETQYF. Written as DNA, the CDR3 is TGTGCCAGCAGTTGGAGCAGCCAAGAGACCCAGTACTTC.

The chain employs TRBV30 and TRBJ1-4; D uncertain. Germline lookup yields CDR1 GTSNPN and CDR2 SVGIG (reference sequence). The V end lost 1 base, the J end lost 4 bases, and 7 bases lay between the germline ends. This CDR3 has 13 amino acids. The CDR3 sequence: CAWSEHFNEKLFF. The CDR3 DNA is TGTGCCTGGAGTGAACATTTTAATGAAAAACTGTTTTTT.

The V and J genes are TRBV2 and TRBJ2-7; D is perhaps TRBD2 (5 bases). Trimming took 6 bases from V and 3 from J, leaving 12 bases between them. The CDR3 is made up of 13 amino acids. Germline CDR1 reads SNHLY; CDR2 reads FYNNEI. CDR3: CASSPDFIYEQYF. The CDR3, as DNA: TGTGCCAGCAGCCCGGACTTCATCTACGAGCAGTACTTC.

The rearrangement links TRBV19 to TRBJ1-4; the D gene is possibly TRBD1 (5 bases). The germline CDR1 and CDR2 sequences are LNHDA and SQIVND (reference sequence). Trimming pared 7 bases from V and 6 bases from J, leaving 18 bases between. The CDR3 loop spans 15 amino acids. CDR3: CASTVPGSGDEKLFF. In DNA form, the CDR3 reads TGTGCCAGTACAGTCCCAGGGTCGGGGGATGAAAAACTGTTTTTT.

This chain joins TRBV30 and TRBJ2-7; maybe TRBD1 (5 bases). The V and J ends lost 0 bases and 0 bases respectively, with 6 bases between them. Germline V gives CDR1 GTSNPN, CDR2 SVGIG (reference sequence). The CDR3 length is 13 residues. DNA of the CDR3: TGTGCCTGGAGTGTAGGGGTCTCCTACGAGCAGTACTTC. Protein: CAWSVGVSYEQYF.

V and J are TRBV2 and TRBJ2-7; 7 positions agree with TRBD1. Per the germline V gene, CDR1 is SNHLY and CDR2 is FYNNEI. The V gene end was trimmed by 6 bases and the J gene end by 4 bases; junction bases not matched to a gene: 12. This CDR3 region has 15 residues. CDR3 region: CASSADRRPGYEQYF. The DNA for the CDR3 is TGTGCCAGCAGCGCGGACAGGCGGCCCGGATACGAGCAGTACTTC.

The chain combines TRBV5-4 with TRBJ2-1; 9 bases align to TRBD1. J lost 6 bases, V lost 5 bases, and 6 bases had no gene match. Germline lookup yields CDR1 SGHNT and CDR2 YYREEE (reference sequence). The CDR3 has 14 amino acids. The CDR3 DNA is TGTGCCAGCAGGGTGGACAGGGGAACCAATGAGCAGTTCTTC. Translation gives CASRVDRGTNEQFF.

The chain is built from TRBV28 and TRBJ2-7; TRBD1 matches 9 bases. Per the germline V gene, CDR1 is MDHEN and CDR2 is SYDVKM. V trimming: 2 bases; J trimming: 7 bases; junction bases outside the gene matches: 12. The CDR3 runs to 16 residues. The CDR3 coding sequence is TGTGCCAGCAGTTTAAGCCCAGGACAGGGGACTGGGGAGCAGTACTTC. Protein sequence: CASSLSPGQGTGEQYF. Full variable domain (rest looked up from reference TRBV28 and TRBJ2-7): DVKVTQSSRYLVKRTGEKVFLECVQDMDHENMFWYRQDPGLGLRLIYFSYDVKMKEKGDIPEGYSVSREKKERFSLILESASTNQTSMYLCASSLSPGQGTGEQYFGPGTRLTVT.

The chain links TRBV28 to TRBJ2-7; 11 bases are shared with TRBD2. Per the germline V gene, CDR1 is MDHEN and CDR2 is SYDVKM. The V segment lost 8 bases and the J segment 6 bases; nucleotides outside the gene matches: 24. The CDR3 loop spans 19 amino acids. CDR3 bases: TGTGCCAGCGGCAGTATTAGCGGGGGGGCCCCCGTGAGGGCTTCCGAGCAGTACTTC. Translation: CASGSISGGAPVRASEQYF.

This clone was counted once. The chain links TRBV7-3 to TRBJ1-2, with a tentative D call TRBD1 (6 bases). The germline CDR1 and CDR2 sequences are SGHTA and FQGTGA. V dropped 4 bases and J dropped 6 bases, with 15 bases sitting between them. The CDR3 totals 14 residues. The CDR3, as DNA: TGTGCCAGCAGCTCGCTCGGGGCAGGGGATGGCTACACCTTC. Translation: CASSSLGAGDGYTF.

This rearrangement joins TRBV4-2 to TRBJ2-1; tentative D call: TRBD2 (5 bases). Germline V gives CDR1 LGHNA, CDR2 YNFKEQ. With 2 bases removed from V and 0 bases from J, the gap between germline ends came to 5 bases. This CDR3 contains 14 residues. The CDR3 sequence is CASSQRGSYNEQFF. In nucleotides, the CDR3 is TGTGCCAGCAGCCAACGGGGCTCCTACAATGAGCAGTTCTTC.

This chain connects TRBV6-2 or TRBV6-3 to TRBJ2-7, with 7 nucleotides matching TRBD1. The CDR3 contains 14 residues. The junction had 5 bases not matched to a gene; V was cut back by 6 bases and J by 0 bases. Germline CDR1 is MNHEY and CDR2 is SVGEGT. This CDR3 is CASSRGQLSYEQYF. The DNA of the CDR3 is TGTGCCAGCAGCAGGGGACAGCTCTCCTACGAGCAGTACTTC.

This clone was recorded once. The rearrangement uses TRBV5-1 and TRBJ2-2, with TRBD1 as a possible D gene (5 bases). Trimming took 0 bases from V and 3 from J, leaving 9 bases between them. Germline V gene sequence: CDR1 SGHRS, CDR2 YFSETQ. The CDR3 length is 15 residues. CDR3 DNA sequence: TGCGCCAGCAGCTTGGGTCAGGGCGACACCGGGGAGCTGTTTTTT. It translates to CASSLGQGDTGELFF.

The chain links TRBV15 to TRBJ2-1; perhaps TRBD1 as D (5 bases). Germline V gene lookup returns CDR1 LNHNV and CDR2 YYDKDF (reference sequence). The V gene lost 3 bases and the J gene lost 9 bases, with 9 bases spanning the gap. This CDR3 spans 12 amino acids. Here the CDR3 reads CATSRDKSEQFF. The CDR3 nucleotides read TGTGCCACCAGCAGGGACAAGAGTGAGCAGTTCTTC.

The rearrangement links TRBV7-3 to TRBJ2-7; tentatively, D is TRBD2 (7 bases). Germline V CDR1 and CDR2: SGHTA, FQGTGA. Between the trimmed V and J ends, which lost 3 bases and 5 bases, there was a span of 11 bases. The CDR3 totals 13 residues. The CDR3 DNA sequence: TGTGCCAGCAGCTTGGGGGGGCTCGACGAGCAGTACTTC. This encodes CASSLGGLDEQYF.

A few counts support this clone. The chain combines TRBV15 with TRBJ1-3; D is possibly TRBD1 (5 bases). From germline, CDR1 is LNHNV and CDR2 YYDKDF (reference sequence). Trimming shortened V by 0 bases and J by 2 bases, and 5 bases separated the two germline ends. This CDR3 is built from 14 residues. The CDR3 spells CATSRDRAGNTIYF. The CDR3 nucleotides read TGTGCCACCAGCAGAGACAGGGCTGGAAACACCATATATTTT.

This chain joins TRBV7-9 and TRBJ2-3; 9 bases agree with TRBD2. In germline, CDR1 is SEHNR, CDR2 FQNEAQ (reference sequence). This CDR3 region has 15 residues. With 5 bases clipped from V and 2 bases from J, the junction kept 5 bases outside the gene matches. The CDR3 protein is CASSISGGTTDTQYF. The DNA of the CDR3 is TGTGCCAGCAGCATAAGCGGGGGGACCACAGATACGCAGTATTTT.

This chain links TRBV30 with TRBJ2-2, with 10 bases fitting TRBD1. The germline gives CDR1 GTSNPN, CDR2 SVGIG (reference sequence). CDR3 length equals 15 residues. Trimming at V came to 4 bases and at J to 5 bases, leaving 7 bases not matched to a gene. The CDR3 DNA is TGTGCCTGGAACCACGGACAGGGGGGAACCGGGGAGCTGTTTTTT. As protein: CAWNHGQGGTGELFF.